The 26 T cell receptor beta chains in this list originate from one sample, sequenced in a study of blood T cell repertoires in COVID-19. The repertoire was sequenced with immunoSEQ multiplex PCR; TCRdb's copy has only in-frame clones and lacks some. This sample has 300,000 to 500,000 clones, with around 90% found just once. Sequenced material: PBMCs or T cells enriched from blood (not recorded which). These receptors came from a woman in her 40s with acute COVID-19.

The rearrangement joins TRBV3-1 (or the pseudogene TRBV3-2) to TRBJ1-2; 7 positions match TRBD1. The germline V gene has CDR1 LGHDT and CDR2 YNNKEL (reference sequence). The J segment lost 2 bases and the V segment lost 0 bases, leaving 3 bases of the junction unmatched. The length of the CDR3 is 15 residues. The CDR3 DNA is TGTGCCAGCAGCCAAGACGCACAGGGGAACTATGGCTACACCTTC. This sequence encodes CASSQDAQGNYGYTF.

The chain employs TRBV15 and TRBJ1-4; perhaps TRBD1 as D (6 bases). The CDR3 is made up of 17 amino acids. Germline V gives CDR1 LNHNV, CDR2 YYDKDF (reference sequence). Trimming cost V 0 bases and J 4 bases, with 15 bases left between them. The CDR3 sequence: CATSRDWGGANNEKLFF. In DNA, the CDR3 is TGTGCCACCAGCAGAGATTGGGGGGGCGCGAATAATGAAAAACTGTTTTTT.

The CDR3 bases are TGTGCCAGCAGCGTAGGGCTAGCGGGGGGCAGGAATACGCAGTATTTT. This sequence encodes CASSVGLAGGRNTQYF. The chain combines TRBV9 with TRBJ2-3; 11 bases are shared with TRBD2. Germline V gene lookup returns CDR1 SGDLS and CDR2 YYNGEE. The CDR3 runs 16 residues. V lost 0 bases to trimming and J lost 7 bases; unmatched junction nucleotides: 7.

The chain combines TRBV18 with TRBJ1-1; possible D gene TRBD1, 5 bases. This CDR3 comprises 14 residues. V gave up 0 bases and J gave up 4 bases, with 9 bases separating them. CDR1 is KGHSH and CDR2 is LQKENI in the germline V gene. DNA of the CDR3: TGTGCCAGCTCACCACCATCGGGGGGCACTGAAGCTTTCTTT. Amino acids: CASSPPSGGTEAFF.

V and J are TRBV18 and TRBJ2-1; 8 bases align to TRBD2. The V gene's germline CDR1 is KGHSH and CDR2 LQKENI. The CDR3 has 17 amino acids. V shed 3 bases, J shed 6 bases, and the junction held 13 bases outside the gene matches. The CDR3 sequence: CASSPPSGGRGVNEQFF. The CDR3 DNA is TGTGCCAGCTCACCCCCGAGCGGGGGCCGGGGCGTCAATGAGCAGTTCTTC.

The chain couples TRBV19 to TRBJ1-2; 7 nucleotides align to TRBD1. V lost 7 bases, J lost 5 bases, and 13 bases stayed unmatched. CDR1 is LNHDA and CDR2 is SQIVND in the germline V gene (reference sequence). The CDR3 is 15 residues long. CDR3 sequence reads: CASNTRQGNGYGYTF. CDR3 sequence (DNA): TGTGCCAGTAACACACGACAGGGCAATGGGTATGGCTACACCTTC. Filled out from reference TRBV19 and TRBJ1-2, the complete variable domain reads DGGITQSPKYLFRKEGQNVTLSCEQNLNHDAMYWYRQDPGQGLRLIYYSQIVNDFQKGDIAEGYSVSREKKESFPLTVTSAQKNPTAFYLCASNTRQGNGYGYTFGSGTRLTVV.

On this clone itself: Distinct nucleotide sequences in the sample also encode this CDR3. This chain links TRBV24-1 with TRBJ2-7; D ambiguous. The CDR3 length is 13 residues. Germline assignment: CDR1 KGHDR and CDR2 SFDVKD. V was shortened by 4 bases and J by 0 bases, with 6 bases between the two germline ends. Here the CDR3 DNA reads TGTGCCACCAGTGACCCGAGCTCCTACGAGCAGTACTTC. It translates to CATSDPSSYEQYF.

The rearrangement uses TRBV19 and TRBJ1-5; tentatively, D is TRBD1 (6 bases). This CDR3 is 15 amino acids long. Germline CDR1 is LNHDA and CDR2 is SQIVND (reference sequence). The germline V and J ends were trimmed by 2 bases and 5 bases, with 13 bases remaining between them. The CDR3 sequence is CASSIHRDNDQPQHF. CDR3 bases: TGTGCCAGTAGTATACACCGGGACAATGATCAGCCCCAGCATTTT.

The J gene is TRBJ2-7, the V gene TRBV7-9; TRBD1 matches 12 bases. CDR1 and CDR2 (germline): SEHNR, FQNEAQ (reference sequence). Trimming at V came to 1 base and at J to 9 bases, leaving 7 bases not matched to a gene. The length of the CDR3 is 15 residues. In DNA form, the CDR3 reads TGTGCCAGCAGCTTAGGGGGACAGGGGGCGCAAGTGCAGTACTTC. It is translated as CASSLGGQGAQVQYF. The full variable domain, rest sourced from reference TRBV7-9 and TRBJ2-7, is DTGVSQNPRHKITKRGQNVTFRCDPISEHNRLYWYRQTLGQGPEFLTYFQNEAQLEKSRLLSDRFSAERPKGSFSTLEIQRTEQGDSAMYLCASSLGGQGAQVQYFGPGTRLTVT.

The chain uses TRBV19 and TRBJ2-7; weak D call: TRBD2 (5 bases). Germline CDR1 is LNHDA and CDR2 is SQIVND (reference sequence). V lost 10 bases, J lost 1 base, and 20 bases lay in between. This CDR3 has 15 amino acids. CDR3 nucleotides: TGTGCCACACAAAAGGGAGAGGCCCCATCCTACGAGCAGTACTTC. Its protein product is CATQKGEAPSYEQYF.

The chain recombines TRBV4-2 with TRBJ1-6; the D gene is possibly TRBD1 (6 bases). Germline CDR1 reads LGHNA; CDR2 reads YNFKEQ. The CDR3 is 15 residues long. V shed 2 bases and J shed 6 bases, with 11 bases lying between them. The CDR3 region is CASSQLQGRNSPLHF. CDR3 DNA: TGTGCCAGCAGCCAACTGCAGGGGCGTAATTCACCCCTCCACTTT.

This chain connects TRBV6-5 to TRBJ2-5, with TRBD2 matching over 9 bases. The germline gives CDR1 MNHEY, CDR2 SVGAGI. CDR3 length: 14 amino acids. V shed 8 bases, J shed 4 bases, and the junction held 8 bases outside the gene matches. CDR3 bases: TGTGCCAGCCGAGGGGGGACTAGCAGAGAGACCCAGTACTTC. This gives the protein CASRGGTSRETQYF.

This chain links TRBV18 with TRBJ1-1, with D hard to call. V was shortened by 3 bases and J by 1 base, with 12 bases between the two germline ends. The CDR3 totals 15 residues. Germline CDR1 reads KGHSH; CDR2 reads LQKENI. The CDR3, as DNA: TGTGCCAGCTCACCGGATTTGAGGCAGAACACTGAAGCTTTCTTT. Translated: CASSPDLRQNTEAFF.

The J gene is TRBJ1-2, the V gene TRBV30; possibly TRBD1 for D (6 bases). Germline CDR1 GTSNPN, CDR2 SVGIG (reference sequence). The V and J ends lost 4 bases and 0 bases respectively, with 9 bases between them. The length of the CDR3 is 13 residues. The CDR3 bases are TGTGCCTGGAAGACAGGCTCTAACTATGGCTACACCTTC. Amino acids: CAWKTGSNYGYTF.

The chain recombines TRBV7-8 with TRBJ2-7; TRBD2 is a possible D gene (5 bases). Germline values: CDR1 SGHVS, CDR2 FQNEAQ. This CDR3 spans 16 amino acids. V was clipped by 0 bases and J by 0 bases, with 12 bases between them. The chain's CDR3 is CASSLADWRDSYEQYF. Here the CDR3 DNA reads TGTGCCAGCAGCTTAGCGGACTGGCGAGACTCCTACGAGCAGTACTTC. The variable domain in full, with the rest retrieved from reference TRBV7-8 and TRBJ2-7, is GAGVSQSPRYKVAKRGQDVALRCDPISGHVSLFWYQQALGQGPEFLTYFQNEAQLDKSGLPSDRFFAERPEGSVSTLKIQRTQQEDSAVYLCASSLADWRDSYEQYFGPGTRLTVT.

V and J are TRBV29-1 and TRBJ1-2; D is possibly TRBD1 (5 bases). This CDR3 contains 14 residues. Germline CDR1 and CDR2: SQVTM and ANQGSEA. Trimming cost V 2 bases and J 4 bases, with 14 bases left between them. The CDR3 coding sequence is TGCAGCGTTGAAACCGGACAAAGGGTCTATGGCTACACCTTC. This sequence encodes CSVETGQRVYGYTF.

This chain joins TRBV9 and TRBJ1-6; TRBD1 aligns across 7 bases. The V gene's germline CDR1 is SGDLS and CDR2 YYNGEE. V lost 6 bases and J lost 2; bases outside the gene matches: 8. This CDR3 has 16 amino acids. CDR3 coding DNA: TGTGCCAGCAACGCGCGGCAGGGGGCCTATAATTCACCCCTCCACTTT. Encoded protein: CASNARQGAYNSPLHF.

Details on this clone: Other DNA sequences in the same sample also yield this CDR3. This chain uses TRBV19 with TRBJ1-6; possible D gene TRBD1, 6 bases. The CDR3 consists of 14 residues. Germline CDR1 LNHDA, CDR2 SQIVND (reference sequence). Deletions cut 6 bases from V and 8 bases from J, with 14 bases between. CDR3 nucleotide sequence: TGTGCCAGTAGCTGGGGCAGGGGAGATTCACCCCTCCACTTT. Translation: CASSWGRGDSPLHF.

This clone was observed once. V gene TRBV6-5 combines with J gene TRBJ1-1, with TRBD1 identical over 9 bases. V shed 6 bases, J shed 0 bases, and the junction held 5 bases outside the gene matches. The CDR3 is 15 amino acids. Germline CDR1 is MNHEY and CDR2 is SVGAGI. CDR3 sequence reads: CASRGQGGVNTEAFF. The CDR3 DNA is TGTGCCAGCAGGGGACAGGGAGGAGTGAACACTGAAGCTTTCTTT.

This clone turned up a few times. The CDR3 protein is CASSQEVTGDQPQHF. The CDR3 DNA reads as TGCGCCAGCAGCCAAGAAGTAACAGGAGATCAGCCCCAGCATTTT. This rearrangement joins TRBV4-1 to TRBJ1-5, with D possibly TRBD1 on 5 matching bases. With 0 bases removed from V and 5 bases from J, the gap between germline ends came to 11 bases. Germline V gene lookup returns CDR1 MGHRA and CDR2 YSYEKL. The CDR3 runs 15 residues.

The rearrangement links TRBV10-3 to TRBJ1-2, with D tentatively TRBD1 (5 bases). Per the germline V gene, CDR1 is ENHRY and CDR2 is SYGVKD. V was shortened by 2 bases and J by 8 bases, with 12 bases between the two germline ends. The CDR3 has 13 amino acids. DNA for the CDR3: TGTGCCATCAGTGAGGGGGCGTCGTACGGCTACACCTTC. It yields the protein CAISEGASYGYTF.

V and J are TRBV27 and TRBJ1-5; 8 positions agree with TRBD1. Trimming at V came to 9 bases and at J to 0 bases, leaving 16 bases not matched to a gene. Germline assignment: CDR1 MNHEY and CDR2 SMNVEV (reference sequence). The CDR3 extends over 18 amino acids. The CDR3 loop is CASFSGQGSVGSNQPQHF. DNA of the CDR3: TGTGCCAGTTTCTCCGGACAGGGATCTGTGGGTAGCAATCAGCCCCAGCATTTT.

The V gene is TRBV19, the J gene TRBJ1-1, with D hard to call. Trimming took off 3 bases at V and 1 base at J, with 12 bases between the two ends. This CDR3 has 15 residues. Germline V gene lookup returns CDR1 LNHDA and CDR2 SQIVND (reference sequence). The CDR3 coding sequence is TGTGCCAGTAGTATCGGGCCCCGGGGGAACACTGAAGCTTTCTTT. It translates to CASSIGPRGNTEAFF. Supplemented by reference TRBV19 and TRBJ1-1, the full variable domain reads DGGITQSPKYLFRKEGQNVTLSCEQNLNHDAMYWYRQDPGQGLRLIYYSQIVNDFQKGDIAEGYSVSREKKESFPLTVTSAQKNPTAFYLCASSIGPRGNTEAFFGQGTRLTVV.

This chain links TRBV9 with TRBJ2-7; a possible D gene is TRBD2 (6 bases). CDR1 and CDR2 from the germline V gene are SGDLS and YYNGEE. The ends were cut back, 0 bases at V and 2 bases at J, with 12 bases in the middle. The CDR3 runs 15 residues. The CDR3 region is CASSVVPSATYEQYF. Here the CDR3 DNA reads TGTGCCAGCAGCGTAGTCCCTAGCGCCACCTACGAGCAGTACTTC.

The chain carries TRBV3-1 (or the pseudogene TRBV3-2) and TRBJ1-5; 9 bases line up with TRBD1. This CDR3 region has 14 residues. Trimming at V came to 4 bases and at J to 6 bases, leaving 4 bases not matched to a gene. Germline CDR1 and CDR2: LGHDT and YNNKEL (reference sequence). The CDR3 DNA sequence: TGTGCCAGCAGCCCCGACAGGGGGGTTCAGCCCCAGCATTTT. Its translation: CASSPDRGVQPQHF.

This sequence joins TRBV3-1 (or the pseudogene TRBV3-2) and TRBJ2-7; 11 bases are a match to TRBD2. There are 17 residues in the CDR3. Looked up from germline, CDR1 is LGHDT and CDR2 is YNNKEL (reference sequence). V dropped 0 bases and J dropped 3; count of bases not matched to a gene: 7. CDR3 bases: TGTGCCAGCAGCCAAGATTCGACTAGCGGGGATTTCTACGAGCAGTACTTC. Amino acids: CASSQDSTSGDFYEQYF.